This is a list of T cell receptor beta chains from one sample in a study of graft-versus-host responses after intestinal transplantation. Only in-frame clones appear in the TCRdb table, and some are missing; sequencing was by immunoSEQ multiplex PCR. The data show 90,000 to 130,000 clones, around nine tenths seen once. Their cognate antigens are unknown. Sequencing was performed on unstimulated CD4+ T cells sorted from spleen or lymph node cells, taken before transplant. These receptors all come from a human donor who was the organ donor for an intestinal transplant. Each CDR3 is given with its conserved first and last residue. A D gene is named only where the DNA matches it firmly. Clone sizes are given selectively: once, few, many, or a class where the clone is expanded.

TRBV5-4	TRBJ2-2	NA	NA	CASTRRNTGELFF	TGTGCCAGCACCAGGAGGAACACCGGGGAGCTGTTTTTT
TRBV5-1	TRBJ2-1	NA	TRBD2	CASSLGGLAGDNGQFF	TGCGCCAGCAGCTTGGGGGGGCTAGCGGGAGACAATGGGCAGTTCTTC
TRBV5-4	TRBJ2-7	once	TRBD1	CASSLQGGTYEQYF	TGTGCCAGCAGCCTACAGGGGGGTACGTACGAGCAGTACTTC
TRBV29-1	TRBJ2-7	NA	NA	CSVGSGSAYEQYF	TGCAGCGTCGGTAGCGGATCCGCCTACGAGCAGTACTTC
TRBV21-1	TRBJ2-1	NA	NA	CASSKAGLAGGEVYNEQFF	TGTGCCAGCAGCAAAGCGGGACTAGCGGGAGGGGAGGTATACAATGAGCAGTTCTTC
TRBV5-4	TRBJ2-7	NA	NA	CASSLAAAEQYF	TGTGCCAGCAGCTTGGCCGCCGCCGAGCAGTACTTC
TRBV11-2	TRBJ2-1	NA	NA	CASSLGRLGGSSSYNEQFF	TGTGCCAGCAGCTTAGGACGGTTGGGGGGTTCCAGCTCCTACAATGAGCAGTTCTTC
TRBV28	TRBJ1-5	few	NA	CASSLSVGGSNQPQHF	TGTGCCAGCAGTTTATCCGTTGGTGGGAGCAATCAGCCCCAGCATTTT
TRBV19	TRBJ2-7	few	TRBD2	CASSSGGSDSYEQYF	TGTGCCAGTAGTTCGGGAGGATCCGACTCCTACGAGCAGTACTTC
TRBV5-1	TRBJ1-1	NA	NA	CASSQGGLVTEAFF	TGCGCCAGCAGCCAAGGGGGGCTGGTGACTGAAGCTTTCTTT
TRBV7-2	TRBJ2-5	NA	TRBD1	CASSSRDRRETQYF	TGTGCCAGCAGCTCCCGGGACAGAAGGGAGACCCAGTACTTC
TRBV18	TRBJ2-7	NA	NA	CASSPQRDIGSYEQYF	TGTGCCAGCTCACCACAGAGGGACATCGGCTCCTACGAGCAGTACTTC
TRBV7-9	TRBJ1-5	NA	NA	CASSLVTGIGSNQPQHF	TGTGCCAGCAGCTTAGTAACGGGTATTGGAAGCAATCAGCCCCAGCATTTT
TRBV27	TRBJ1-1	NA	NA	CASSLSRGTEAFF	TGTGCCAGCAGTTTATCGAGGGGGACTGAAGCTTTCTTT
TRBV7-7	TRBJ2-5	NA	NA	CASSLESSETQYF	TGTGCTAGCAGCTTAGAATCTTCAGAGACCCAGTACTTC
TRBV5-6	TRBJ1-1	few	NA	CASSLGPTEAFF	TGTGCCAGCAGCTTGGGCCCGACTGAAGCTTTCTTT
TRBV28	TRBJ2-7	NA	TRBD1	CASSLRAGGSYEQYF	TGTGCCAGCAGTTTAAGGGCAGGGGGCTCCTACGAGCAGTACTTC
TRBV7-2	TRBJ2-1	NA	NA	CASKLGAYNEQFF	TGTGCCAGCAAACTCGGGGCCTACAATGAGCAGTTCTTC
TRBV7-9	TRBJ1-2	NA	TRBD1	CASRRDSSNYGYTF	TGTGCCAGCAGGAGGGACAGTTCTAACTATGGCTACACCTTC
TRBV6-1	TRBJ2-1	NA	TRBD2	CASAGVARPYNEQFF	TGTGCCAGCGCGGGGGTGGCCCGGCCCTACAATGAGCAGTTCTTC
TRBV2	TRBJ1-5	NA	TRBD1	CASSVTGDQPQHF	TGTGCCAGCAGTGTTACAGGGGACCAGCCCCAGCATTTT
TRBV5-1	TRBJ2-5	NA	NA	CASSLVQGKETQYF	TGCGCCAGCAGCTTAGTACAGGGTAAAGAGACCCAGTACTTC
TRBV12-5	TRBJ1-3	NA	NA	CASGRGPGNTIYF	TGTGCTAGTGGTCGGGGCCCCGGAAACACCATATATTTT
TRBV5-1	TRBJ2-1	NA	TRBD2	CASSVVPGLAGGEQFF	TGCGCCAGCAGCGTCGTACCGGGACTAGCGGGTGGTGAGCAGTTCTTC
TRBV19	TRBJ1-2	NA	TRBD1	CASSIYAGGPHGYTF	TGTGCCAGTAGTATTTATGCAGGGGGCCCACATGGCTACACCTTC
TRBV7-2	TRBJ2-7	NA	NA	CASSLYQGIGQYF	TGTGCCAGCAGCTTATATCAGGGGATCGGACAGTACTTC
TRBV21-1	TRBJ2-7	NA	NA	CASSKAAPYYEQYF	TGTGCCAGCAGCAAAGCGGCACCCTACTACGAGCAGTACTTC
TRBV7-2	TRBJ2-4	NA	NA	CASSLVTGKFGNIQYF	TGTGCCAGCAGCTTAGTAACAGGGAAGTTTGGAAACATTCAGTACTTC
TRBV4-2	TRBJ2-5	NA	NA	CASSRVAQETQYF	TGTGCCAGCAGCCGTGTAGCCCAAGAGACCCAGTACTTC
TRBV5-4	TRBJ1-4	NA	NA	CASSPDLANEKLFF	TGTGCCAGCAGCCCCGATTTGGCCAATGAAAAACTGTTTTTT
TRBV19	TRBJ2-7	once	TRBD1	CASRTGTGGTYEQYF	TGTGCCAGTAGAACCGGGACAGGGGGCACCTACGAGCAGTACTTC
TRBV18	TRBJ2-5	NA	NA	CASSIWMDPRGETQYF	TGTGCCAGCTCAATTTGGATGGACCCCAGGGGAGAGACCCAGTACTTC
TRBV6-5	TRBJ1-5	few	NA	CASSKYSNQPQHF	TGTGCCAGCAGTAAATATAGCAATCAGCCCCAGCATTTT
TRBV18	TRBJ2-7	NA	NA	CASSRLYGDGEQYF	TGTGCCAGCTCACGCTTATACGGGGACGGCGAGCAGTACTTC
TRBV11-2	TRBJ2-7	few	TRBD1	CASSLPGQIEQYF	TGTGCCAGCAGCTTGCCGGGACAGATCGAGCAGTACTTC
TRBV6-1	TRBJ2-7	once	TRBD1	CASSDHGVRWDRSYEQYF	TGTGCCAGCAGTGATCATGGAGTGAGATGGGACAGATCCTACGAGCAGTACTTC
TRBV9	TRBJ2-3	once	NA	CASSVTGTPSTDTQYF	TGTGCCAGCAGCGTAACCGGGACCCCTAGCACAGATACGCAGTATTTT
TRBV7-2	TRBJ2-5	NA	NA	CASSSQGGETQYF	TGTGCCAGCAGTTCACAGGGCGGGGAGACCCAGTACTTC
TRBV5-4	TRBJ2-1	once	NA	CASSSSSKQFF	TGTGCCAGCAGCAGTTCTAGCAAGCAGTTCTTC